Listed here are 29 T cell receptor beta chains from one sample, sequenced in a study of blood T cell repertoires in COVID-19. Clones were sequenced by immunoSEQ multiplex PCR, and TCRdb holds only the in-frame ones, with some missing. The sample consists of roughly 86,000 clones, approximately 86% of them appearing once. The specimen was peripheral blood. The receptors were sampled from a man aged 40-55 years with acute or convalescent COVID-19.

The CDR3 region is CASSLAGTDTYEQYF. The CDR3 bases are TGCGCCAGCAGCTTGGCCGGGACAGATACCTACGAGCAGTACTTC. The V gene is TRBV5-1, the J gene TRBJ2-7; 7 nucleotides line up with TRBD1. Trimming took 0 bases from V and 2 from J; bases not matched to a gene: 5. The CDR3 is 15 residues long. In germline, CDR1 is SGHRS, CDR2 YFSETQ.

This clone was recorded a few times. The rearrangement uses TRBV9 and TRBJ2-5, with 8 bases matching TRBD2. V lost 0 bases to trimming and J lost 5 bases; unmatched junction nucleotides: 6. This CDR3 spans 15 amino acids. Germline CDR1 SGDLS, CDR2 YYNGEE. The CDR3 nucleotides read TGTGCCAGCAGCGTAGACGGGGGGGCCATCGAGACCCAGTACTTC. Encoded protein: CASSVDGGAIETQYF. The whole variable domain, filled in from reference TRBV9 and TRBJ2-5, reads DSGVTQTPKHLITATGQRVTLRCSPRSGDLSVYWYQQSLDQGLQFLIQYYNGEERAKGNILERFSAQQFPDLHSELNLSSLELGDSALYFCASSVDGGAIETQYFGPGTRLLVL.

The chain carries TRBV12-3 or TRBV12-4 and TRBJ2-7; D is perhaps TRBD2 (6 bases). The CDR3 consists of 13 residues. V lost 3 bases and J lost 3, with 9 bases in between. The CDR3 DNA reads TGTGCCAGCAGTTTTCGGCGGGGCTACGAGCAGTACTTC. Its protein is CASSFRRGYEQYF.

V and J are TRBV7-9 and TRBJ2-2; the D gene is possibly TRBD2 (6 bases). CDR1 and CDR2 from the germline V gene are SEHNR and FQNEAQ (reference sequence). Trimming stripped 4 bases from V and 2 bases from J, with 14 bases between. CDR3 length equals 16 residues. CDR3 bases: TGTGCCAGCAGCTCGATGGTAGCGGCTAACACCGGGGAGCTGTTTTTT. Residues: CASSSMVAANTGELFF.

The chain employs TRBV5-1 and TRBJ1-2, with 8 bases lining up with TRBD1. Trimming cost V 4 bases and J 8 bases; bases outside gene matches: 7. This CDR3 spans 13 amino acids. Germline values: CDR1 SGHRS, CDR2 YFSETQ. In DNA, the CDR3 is TGCGCCAGCAGCGTGACAGGGGCCGGGGGCTACACCTTC. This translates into CASSVTGAGGYTF.

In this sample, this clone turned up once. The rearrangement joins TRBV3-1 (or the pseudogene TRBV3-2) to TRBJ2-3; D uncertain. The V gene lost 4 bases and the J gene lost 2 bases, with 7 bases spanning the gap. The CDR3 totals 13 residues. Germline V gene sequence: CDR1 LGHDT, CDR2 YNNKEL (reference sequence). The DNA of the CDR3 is TGTGCCAGCAGCCCAGACCTCACAGATACGCAGTATTTT. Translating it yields CASSPDLTDTQYF.

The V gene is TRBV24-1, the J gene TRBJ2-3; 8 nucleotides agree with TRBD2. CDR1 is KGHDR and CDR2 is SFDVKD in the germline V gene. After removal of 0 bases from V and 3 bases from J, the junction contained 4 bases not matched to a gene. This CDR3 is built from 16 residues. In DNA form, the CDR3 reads TGTGCCACCAGTGATTTGACTAGCGGATCTACAGATACGCAGTATTTT. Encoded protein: CATSDLTSGSTDTQYF.

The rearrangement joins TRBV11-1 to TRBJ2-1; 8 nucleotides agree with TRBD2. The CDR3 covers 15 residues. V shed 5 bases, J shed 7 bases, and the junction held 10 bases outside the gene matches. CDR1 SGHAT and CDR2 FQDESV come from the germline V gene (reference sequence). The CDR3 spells CASSPRERGLNEQFF. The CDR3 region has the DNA TGTGCCAGCAGCCCGCGGGAGCGGGGGTTGAATGAGCAGTTCTTC.

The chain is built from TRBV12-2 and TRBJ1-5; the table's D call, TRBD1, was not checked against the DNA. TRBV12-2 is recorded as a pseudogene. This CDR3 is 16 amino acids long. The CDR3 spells CASRLEQGIGNQPQHF. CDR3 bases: TGTGCAAGTCGCTTAGAACAGGGGATCGGCAATCAGCCCCAGCATTTT.

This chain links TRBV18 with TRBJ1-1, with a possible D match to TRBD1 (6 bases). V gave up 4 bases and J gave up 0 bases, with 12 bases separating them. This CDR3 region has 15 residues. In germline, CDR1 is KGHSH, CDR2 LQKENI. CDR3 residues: CASSQTTGMNTEAFF. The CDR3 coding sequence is TGTGCCAGCTCACAAACGACAGGAATGAACACTGAAGCTTTCTTT.

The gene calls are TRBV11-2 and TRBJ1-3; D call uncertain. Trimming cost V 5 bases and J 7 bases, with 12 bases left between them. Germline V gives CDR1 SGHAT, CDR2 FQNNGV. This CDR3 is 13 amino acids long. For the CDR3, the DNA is TGTGCCAGCAGCCCCCAGGCAGAGAACACCATATATTTT. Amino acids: CASSPQAENTIYF. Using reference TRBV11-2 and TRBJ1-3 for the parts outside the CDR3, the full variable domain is EAGVAQSPRYKIIEKRQSVAFWCNPISGHATLYWYQQILGQGPKLLIQFQNNGVVDDSQLPKDRFSAERLKGVDSTLKIQPAKLEDSAVYLCASSPQAENTIYFGEGSWLTVV.

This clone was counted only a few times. As DNA, the CDR3 is TGCGCCAGCACAGGATTACCGAACACTGAAGCTTTCTTT. The encoded protein is CASTGLPNTEAFF. This rearrangement joins TRBV4-1 to TRBJ1-1; D is uncertain. The CDR3 length is 13 residues. Trimming shortened V by 7 bases and J by 1 base, and 10 bases separated the two germline ends. CDR1 is MGHRA, CDR2 YSYEKL, per germline.

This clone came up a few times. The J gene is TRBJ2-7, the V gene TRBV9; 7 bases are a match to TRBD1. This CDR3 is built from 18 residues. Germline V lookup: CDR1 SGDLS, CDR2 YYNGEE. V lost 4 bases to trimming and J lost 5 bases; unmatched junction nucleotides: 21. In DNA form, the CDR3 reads TGTGCCAGCAGCCCCGGGCCCCTCCCAGGGGGACAGTATAACGAGCAGTACTTC. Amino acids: CASSPGPLPGGQYNEQYF. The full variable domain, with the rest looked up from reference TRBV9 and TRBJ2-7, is DSGVTQTPKHLITATGQRVTLRCSPRSGDLSVYWYQQSLDQGLQFLIQYYNGEERAKGNILERFSAQQFPDLHSELNLSSLELGDSALYFCASSPGPLPGGQYNEQYFGPGTRLTVT.

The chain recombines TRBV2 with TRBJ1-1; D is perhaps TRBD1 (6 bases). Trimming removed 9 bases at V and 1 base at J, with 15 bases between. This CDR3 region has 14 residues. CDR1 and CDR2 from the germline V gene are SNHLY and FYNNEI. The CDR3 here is CARSTGRENTEAFF. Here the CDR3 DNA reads TGTGCCAGGTCAACAGGGAGGGAGAACACTGAAGCTTTCTTT.

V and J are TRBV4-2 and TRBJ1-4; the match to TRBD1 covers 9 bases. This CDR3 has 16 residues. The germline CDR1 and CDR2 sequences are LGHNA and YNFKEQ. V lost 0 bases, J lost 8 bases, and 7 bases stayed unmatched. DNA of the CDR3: TGTGCCAGCAGCCAAGAACCTACAGGGGGCAAGGAAAAACTGTTTTTT. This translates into CASSQEPTGGKEKLFF.

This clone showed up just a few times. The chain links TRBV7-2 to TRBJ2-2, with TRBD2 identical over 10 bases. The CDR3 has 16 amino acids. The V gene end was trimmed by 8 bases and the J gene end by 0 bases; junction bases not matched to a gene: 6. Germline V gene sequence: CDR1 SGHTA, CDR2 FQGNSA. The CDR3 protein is CASRERGGSNTGELFF. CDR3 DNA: TGTGCCAGCCGAGAGCGGGGGGGATCGAACACCGGGGAGCTGTTTTTT.

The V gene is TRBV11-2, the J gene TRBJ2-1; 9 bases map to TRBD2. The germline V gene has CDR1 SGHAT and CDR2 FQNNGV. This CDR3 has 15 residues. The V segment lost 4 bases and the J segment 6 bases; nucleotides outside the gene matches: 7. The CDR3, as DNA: TGTGCCAGCAGCTCTCTAGCGGGATTAGGCAATGAGCAGTTCTTC. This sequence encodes CASSSLAGLGNEQFF.

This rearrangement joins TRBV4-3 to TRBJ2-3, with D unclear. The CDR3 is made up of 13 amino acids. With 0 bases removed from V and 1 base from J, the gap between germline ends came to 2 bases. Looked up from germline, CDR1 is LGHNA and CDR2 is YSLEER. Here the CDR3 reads CASSQDGTDTQYF. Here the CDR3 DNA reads TGCGCCAGCAGCCAAGACGGCACAGATACGCAGTATTTT.

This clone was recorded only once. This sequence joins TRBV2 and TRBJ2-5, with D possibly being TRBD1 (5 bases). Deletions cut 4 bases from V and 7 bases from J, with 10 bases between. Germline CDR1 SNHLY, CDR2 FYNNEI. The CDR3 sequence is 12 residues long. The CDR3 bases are TGTGCCAGCAGTGCCGATAGGGGGACCCAGTACTTC. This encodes CASSADRGTQYF.

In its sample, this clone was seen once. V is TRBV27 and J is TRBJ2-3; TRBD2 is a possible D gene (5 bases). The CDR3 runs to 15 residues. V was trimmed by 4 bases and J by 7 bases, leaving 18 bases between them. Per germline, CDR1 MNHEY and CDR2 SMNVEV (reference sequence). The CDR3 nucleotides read TGTGCCAGCAGTTCCTTCGGGGAGAGTTCCTATACGCAGTATTTT. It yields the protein CASSSFGESSYTQYF.

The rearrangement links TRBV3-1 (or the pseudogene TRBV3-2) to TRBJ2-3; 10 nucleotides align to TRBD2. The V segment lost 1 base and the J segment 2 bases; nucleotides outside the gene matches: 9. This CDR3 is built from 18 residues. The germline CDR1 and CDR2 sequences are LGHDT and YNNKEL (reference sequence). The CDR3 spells CASSQVGASGRLTDTQYF. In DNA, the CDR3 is TGTGCCAGCAGCCAAGTGGGGGCTAGCGGGAGACTCACAGATACGCAGTATTTT.

CDR3 in DNA: TGTGCTAGTGGTCAAACAGGGTACAATCAGCCCCAGCATTTT. Amino acids: CASGQTGYNQPQHF. The genes are TRBV12-5 and TRBJ1-5; possibly TRBD1 for D (6 bases). The germline V gene has CDR1 LGHNT and CDR2 FRNRAP. V was shortened by 5 bases and J by 3 bases, with 11 bases between the two germline ends. This CDR3 contains 14 residues.

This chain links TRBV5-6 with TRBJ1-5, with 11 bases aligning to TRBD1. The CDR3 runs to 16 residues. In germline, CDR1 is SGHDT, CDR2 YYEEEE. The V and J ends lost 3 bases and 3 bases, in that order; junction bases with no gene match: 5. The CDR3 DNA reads TGTGCCAGCAGCTATGGGACAGGGGGATCCAATCAGCCCCAGCATTTT. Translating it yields CASSYGTGGSNQPQHF.

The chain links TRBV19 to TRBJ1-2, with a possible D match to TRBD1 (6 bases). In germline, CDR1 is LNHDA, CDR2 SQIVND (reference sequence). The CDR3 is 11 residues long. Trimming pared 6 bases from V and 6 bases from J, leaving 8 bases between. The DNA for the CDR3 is TGTGCCAGTAGCAGGGGCGATGGCTACACCTTC. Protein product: CASSRGDGYTF.

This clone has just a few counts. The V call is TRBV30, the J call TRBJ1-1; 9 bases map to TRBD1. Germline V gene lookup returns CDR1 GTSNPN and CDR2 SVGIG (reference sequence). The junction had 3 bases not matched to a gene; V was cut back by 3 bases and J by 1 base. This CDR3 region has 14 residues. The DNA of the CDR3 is TGTGCCTGGAGCGTGGGACAGGGGAACACTGAAGCTTTCTTT. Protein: CAWSVGQGNTEAFF. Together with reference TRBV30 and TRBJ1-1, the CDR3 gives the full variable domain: SQTIHQWPATLVQPVGSPLSLECTVEGTSNPNLYWYRQAAGRGLQLLFYSVGIGQISSEVPQNLSASRPQDRQFILSSKKLLLSDSGFYLCAWSVGQGNTEAFFGQGTRLTVV.

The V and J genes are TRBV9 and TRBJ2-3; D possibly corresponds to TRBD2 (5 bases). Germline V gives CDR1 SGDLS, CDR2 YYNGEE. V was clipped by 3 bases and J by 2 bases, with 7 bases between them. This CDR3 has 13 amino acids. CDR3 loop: CASSGGVTDTQYF. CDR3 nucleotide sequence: TGTGCCAGCAGCGGGGGAGTCACAGATACGCAGTATTTT.

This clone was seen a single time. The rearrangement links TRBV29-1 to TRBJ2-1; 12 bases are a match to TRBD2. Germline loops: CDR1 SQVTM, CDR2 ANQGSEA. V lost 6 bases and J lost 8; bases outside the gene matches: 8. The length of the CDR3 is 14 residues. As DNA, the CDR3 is TGCAGCGTCGTGACTAGCGGGAGACACGATGAGCAGTTCTTC. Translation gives CSVVTSGRHDEQFF.

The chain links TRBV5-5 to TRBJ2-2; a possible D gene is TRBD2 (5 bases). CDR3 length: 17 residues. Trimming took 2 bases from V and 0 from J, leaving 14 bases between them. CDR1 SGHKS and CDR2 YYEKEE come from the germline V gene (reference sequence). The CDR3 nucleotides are TGTGCCAGCAGCTTAACGTTCGGGATAGCGAACACCGGGGAGCTGTTTTTT. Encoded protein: CASSLTFGIANTGELFF.

The CDR3 loop is CASSAWRNSPLHF. As DNA, the CDR3 is TGTGCCAGCAGCGCGTGGCGGAATTCACCCCTCCACTTT. The chain uses TRBV9 and TRBJ1-6; D is unresolved. This CDR3 contains 13 residues. Trimming removed 3 bases from V and 7 bases from J, with 8 bases in between. Per the germline V gene, CDR1 is SGDLS and CDR2 is YYNGEE.